These 11 T cell receptor beta chains were all obtained from the same sample, sequenced in a study of T-cell reconstitution after alpha-beta-depleted transplantation in children. Preparation of the TCRbeta library involved a method that used unique molecular identifiers. A single record per CDR3 protein comes from TCRdb applying MiXCR to the PCR reads. Among about 640,000 distinct CDR3 sequences listed, about 15% were seen once. This specimen consisted of PBMCs from the stem cell graft donor, obtained from the stem cell graft. These receptor sequences come from a human donor who donated a stem cell graft to a child with acute myeloid leukemia.

This clonotype appeared a few times. The J gene is TRBJ1-1, the V gene TRBV12-3 or TRBV12-4, with D tentatively TRBD1 (5 bases). Trimming left V 3 bases short and J 6 bases short, with 11 bases between. CDR3 size: 13 residues. For the CDR3, the DNA is TGTGCCAGCAGTTTCGGGGCTAATGCTGAAGCTTTCTTT. Amino acid sequence: CASSFGANAEAFF.

Remarks on this clonotype: This may be a read error: a much more frequent sequence differs by one nucleotide. This chain uses TRBV24-1 with TRBJ2-3, with D uncertain. CDR1 is KGHDR, CDR2 SFDVKD, per germline. The CDR3 is 14 residues long. V shed 5 bases and J shed 1 base, with 9 bases lying between them. The CDR3, as DNA: TGTGCCACCAGTGCCGGGTCACGCACAGATACGCAGTATTTT. Translating gives CATSAGSRTDTQYF.

The chain employs TRBV7-9 and TRBJ2-3, with D perhaps matching TRBD2 (5 bases). CDR1 and CDR2 from the germline V gene are SEHNR and FQNEAQ (reference sequence). V was clipped by 3 bases and J by 2 bases, with 12 bases between them. The CDR3 has 15 residues. The CDR3: CASSLRVDLTDTQYF. CDR3 in DNA: TGTGCCAGCAGCTTGCGGGTAGACCTCACAGATACGCAGTATTTT. Full variable domain (missing parts from reference TRBV7-9 and TRBJ2-3): DTGVSQNPRHKITKRGQNVTFRCDPISEHNRLYWYRQTLGQGPEFLTYFQNEAQLEKSRLLSDRFSAERPKGSFSTLEIQRTEQGDSAMYLCASSLRVDLTDTQYFGPGTRLTVL.

This clonotype was seen repeatedly, ten times or more. The chain links TRBV11-2 to TRBJ2-4; 9 bases fit TRBD1. The CDR3 is 18 residues long. Germline V lookup: CDR1 SGHAT, CDR2 FQNNGV. V shed 0 bases, J shed 0 bases, and the junction held 6 bases outside the gene matches. In DNA form, the CDR3 reads TGTGCCAGCAGCTTAGATCCGGGACAGGGTCTAGCCAAAAACATTCAGTACTTC. This codes for CASSLDPGQGLAKNIQYF.

This clonotype was observed a few times. The CDR3 protein is CASSRQAGTEAFF. The CDR3 DNA follows: TGTGCCAGCAGCCGACAGGCGGGAACTGAAGCTTTCTTT. The chain combines TRBV6-2 or TRBV6-3 with TRBJ1-1; D possibly corresponds to TRBD1 (6 bases). Trimming removed 6 bases from V and 5 bases from J, with 13 bases in between. The germline CDR1 and CDR2 sequences are MNHEY and SVGEGT. This CDR3 has 13 residues.

This clonotype was seen more than once but under ten times. The chain links TRBV7-2 to TRBJ2-7; 9 positions agree with TRBD1. In germline, CDR1 is SGHTA, CDR2 FQGNSA. CDR3 length equals 15 residues. Trimming took 7 bases from V and 0 from J; bases not matched to a gene: 7. The CDR3 spells CASTMDRGFSYEQYF. The CDR3 nucleotides are TGTGCCAGCACCATGGACAGGGGATTCTCCTACGAGCAGTACTTC.

This clonotype has a handful of counts. This chain uses TRBV5-1 with TRBJ1-2; 8 bases align to TRBD1. Germline assignment: CDR1 SGHRS and CDR2 YFSETQ. CDR3 length: 14 amino acids. V lost 3 bases and J lost 2; bases outside the gene matches: 3. The DNA for the CDR3 is TGCGCCAGCAGCTCCGGACAGGGAAACTATGGCTACACCTTC. Its protein is CASSSGQGNYGYTF.

In its sample, this clonotype was seen many times. The chain couples TRBV5-5 to TRBJ2-2; D is unresolved. V lost 4 bases to trimming and J lost 6 bases, with 10 bases between them. The CDR3 is made up of 13 amino acids. Germline CDR1 SGHKS, CDR2 YYEKEE (reference sequence). The CDR3 spells CASSGRLAGELFF. In DNA, the CDR3 is TGTGCCAGCAGCGGGCGGCTAGCCGGGGAGCTGTTTTTT.

This clonotype was recorded many times. This chain's CDR3 is CSVGGGGGRTDTQYF. The CDR3 coding sequence is TGCAGCGTTGGAGGCGGGGGGGGTAGAACAGATACGCAGTATTTT. J is TRBJ2-3 and V is TRBV29-1; the match to TRBD2 covers 9 bases. From germline, CDR1 is SQVTM and CDR2 ANQGSEA. CDR3 size: 15 residues. V was clipped by 4 bases and J by 3 bases; unmatched bases: 8.

This clonotype was observed at least ten times. The CDR3 DNA sequence: TGTGCCAGCAGCCACATGGTATGGCAGCCCCAGCATTTT. As protein: CASSHMVWQPQHF. The chain has TRBV12-3 or TRBV12-4 and TRBJ1-5; D gene ambiguous. V was shortened by 6 bases and J by 7 bases, with 13 bases between the two germline ends. The CDR3 contains 13 residues.

This clonotype was recorded a few times. The chain has TRBV7-8 and TRBJ1-2; unclear D gene. Germline V gene lookup returns CDR1 SGHVS and CDR2 FQNEAQ. V gave up 1 base and J gave up 8 bases, with 17 bases separating them. This CDR3 is 15 amino acids long. CDR3 sequence: CASSLVVAGPRGYTF. In DNA form, the CDR3 reads TGTGCCAGCAGCTTAGTGGTCGCCGGGCCCCGAGGCTACACCTTC.